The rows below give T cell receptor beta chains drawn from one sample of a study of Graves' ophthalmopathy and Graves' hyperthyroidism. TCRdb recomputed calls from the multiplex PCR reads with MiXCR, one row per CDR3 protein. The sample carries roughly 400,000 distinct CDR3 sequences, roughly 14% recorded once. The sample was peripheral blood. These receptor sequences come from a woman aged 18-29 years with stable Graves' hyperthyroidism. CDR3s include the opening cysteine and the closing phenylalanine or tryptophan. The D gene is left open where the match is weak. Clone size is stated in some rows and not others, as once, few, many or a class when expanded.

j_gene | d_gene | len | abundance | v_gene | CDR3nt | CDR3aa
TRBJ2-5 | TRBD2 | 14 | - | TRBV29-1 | TGCAGCGTCCGAGGGCGACTAGCGGCTGAGACCCAGTACTTC | CSVRGRLAAETQYF
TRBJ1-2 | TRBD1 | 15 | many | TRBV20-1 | TGCAGTGCTAGAGATCTTCCCACAGGGGGTAGAGGCTACACCTTC | CSARDLPTGGRGYTF
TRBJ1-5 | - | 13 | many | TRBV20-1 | TGCAGTGCTAGTGTGCAGGGTAATCAGCCCCAGCATTTT | CSASVQGNQPQHF
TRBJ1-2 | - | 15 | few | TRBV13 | TGTGCCAGCAGCTCGTATCTGGACAGCAGCTATGGCTACACCTTC | CASSSYLDSSYGYTF
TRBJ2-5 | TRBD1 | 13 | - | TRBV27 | TGTGCCAGCAGTACCCGACAGGGTGAGACCCAGTACTTC | CASSTRQGETQYF
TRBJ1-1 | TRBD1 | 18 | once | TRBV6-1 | TGTGCCAGCAGTGGGATACCGGGACAGGGAGGTTCGAACACTGAAGCTTTCTTT | CASSGIPGQGGSNTEAFF
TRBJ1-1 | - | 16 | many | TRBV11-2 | TGTGCCAGCAGCCGAACAGGACCGGTTGGAGACACTGAAGCTTTCTTT | CASSRTGPVGDTEAFF
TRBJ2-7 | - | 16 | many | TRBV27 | TGTGCCAGCAGTCCCTCGTTGGGGGAGGACTCCTACGAGCAGTACTTC | CASSPSLGEDSYEQYF
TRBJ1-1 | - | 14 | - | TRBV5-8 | TGTGCCAGCAGCTTTTTCAGACTGCCCACTGAAGCTTTCTTT | CASSFFRLPTEAFF
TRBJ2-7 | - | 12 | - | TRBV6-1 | TGTGCCAGCAGGGCGGGGGCCAGCGAGCAGTACTTC | CASRAGASEQYF
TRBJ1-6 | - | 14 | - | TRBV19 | TGTGCCAGTCAAAACAGGGTTTTCGATTCACCCCTCCACTTT | CASQNRVFDSPLHF
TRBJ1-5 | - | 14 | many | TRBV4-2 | TGTGCCAGCAGCCAAGTGGGGCAGGGTCAGCCCCAGCATTTT | CASSQVGQGQPQHF
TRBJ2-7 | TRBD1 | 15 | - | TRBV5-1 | TGCGCCAGCAGCTTGGGCGGGACAGGGACCTACGAGCAGTACTTC | CASSLGGTGTYEQYF
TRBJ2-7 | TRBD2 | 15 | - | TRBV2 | TGTGCCAGCAGTGTTGCTAGCGGGGGTTCCTACGAGCAGTACTTC | CASSVASGGSYEQYF
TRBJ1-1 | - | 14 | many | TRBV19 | TGTGCCAGCGGGGACGCCGGGGTGAACACTGAAGCTTTCTTT | CASGDAGVNTEAFF
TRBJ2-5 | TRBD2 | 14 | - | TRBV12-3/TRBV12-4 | TGTGCCAGCAGTAGGACTAGCGGGGGTGAGACCCGGTACTTC | CASSRTSGGETRYF
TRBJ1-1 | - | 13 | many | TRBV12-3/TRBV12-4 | TGTGCCAGCAGTCATCTCTCCGGATTTGAAGCTTTCTTT | CASSHLSGFEAFF
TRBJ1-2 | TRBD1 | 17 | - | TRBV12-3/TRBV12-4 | TGTGCCAGCAGAACCGGGACAGGGTGGTTCCGGGCATATGGCTACACCTTC | CASRTGTGWFRAYGYTF
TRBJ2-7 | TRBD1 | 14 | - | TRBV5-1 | TGCGCCAGCAGCTTGGCCGACAGGGCCGACGAGCAGTACTTC | CASSLADRADEQYF
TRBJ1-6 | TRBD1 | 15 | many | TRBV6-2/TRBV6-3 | TGTGCCAGCAGTTACGCTCAGCAGGGGGGCTCACCCCTCCACTTT | CASSYAQQGGSPLHF
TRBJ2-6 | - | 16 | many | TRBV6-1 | TGTGCCAGCACCAAGGACAGACCAGCTGGGGCCAACGTCCTGACTTTC | CASTKDRPAGANVLTF
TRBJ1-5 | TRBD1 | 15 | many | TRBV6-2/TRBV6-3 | TGTGCCAGCAGTACCCACCGGGACAGCGGACAGCCCCAGCATTTT | CASSTHRDSGQPQHF
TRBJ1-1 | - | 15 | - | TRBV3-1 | TGTGCCAGCAGCCAAGTGGCCAGGGTGGACACTGAAGCTTTCTTT | CASSQVARVDTEAFF
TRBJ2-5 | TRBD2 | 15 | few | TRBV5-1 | TGCGCCAGCAGCGTTCAACTAGCGGCCCAAGAGACCCAGTACTTC | CASSVQLAAQETQYF
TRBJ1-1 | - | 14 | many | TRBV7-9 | TGTGCCAGCAGCCATAGGGGCGGGGGACTAAGAGCTTTCTTT | CASSHRGGGLRAFF
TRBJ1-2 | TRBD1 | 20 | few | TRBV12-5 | TGTGCTAGTGGTTTGGGGGGTCCCGGGACAGGGATCGTCTTCGGCTGTGGCTACACCTTC | CASGLGGPGTGIVFGCGYTF
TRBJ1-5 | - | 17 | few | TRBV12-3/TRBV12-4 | TGTGCCAGCACCAAACAAACTGACAGGAATAGCAATCAGCCCCAGCATTTT | CASTKQTDRNSNQPQHF
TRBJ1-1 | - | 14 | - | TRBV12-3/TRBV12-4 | TGTGCCAGCAGCACACACGGGGGGGACACTGAAGCTTTCTTT | CASSTHGGDTEAFF
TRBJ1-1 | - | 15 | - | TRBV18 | TGTGCCAGCTCACCCCGGACAGAATTGAACACTGAAGCTTTCTTT | CASSPRTELNTEAFF
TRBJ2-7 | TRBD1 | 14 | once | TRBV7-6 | TGTGCCAGCAGCCCCAGACAGGGTTATTACGAGCAGTACTTC | CASSPRQGYYEQYF
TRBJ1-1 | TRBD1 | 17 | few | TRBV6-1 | TGTGCCAGCAGTGAAGCGAAGCTCCGGGACAGGTCCTTACGGGCTTTCTTT | CASSEAKLRDRSLRAFF
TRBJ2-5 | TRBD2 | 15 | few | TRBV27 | TGTGCCAGCAGTCCCGGACTAGCGCTGGAAGAGACCCAGTACTTC | CASSPGLALEETQYF
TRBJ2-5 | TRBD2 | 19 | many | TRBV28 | TGTGCCAGCAGTCCTTCAGGGGGACTAGCGGAACCTTTCCAAGAGACCCAGTACTTC | CASSPSGGLAEPFQETQYF
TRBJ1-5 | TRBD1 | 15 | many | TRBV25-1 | TGTGCCAGCAGTGACTCGGACAGGGGAAATCAGCCCCAGCATTTT | CASSDSDRGNQPQHF
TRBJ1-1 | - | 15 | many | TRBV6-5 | TGTGCCAGCACCAAGGGGTGGGCTTGGGACACTGAAGCTTTCTTT | CASTKGWAWDTEAFF